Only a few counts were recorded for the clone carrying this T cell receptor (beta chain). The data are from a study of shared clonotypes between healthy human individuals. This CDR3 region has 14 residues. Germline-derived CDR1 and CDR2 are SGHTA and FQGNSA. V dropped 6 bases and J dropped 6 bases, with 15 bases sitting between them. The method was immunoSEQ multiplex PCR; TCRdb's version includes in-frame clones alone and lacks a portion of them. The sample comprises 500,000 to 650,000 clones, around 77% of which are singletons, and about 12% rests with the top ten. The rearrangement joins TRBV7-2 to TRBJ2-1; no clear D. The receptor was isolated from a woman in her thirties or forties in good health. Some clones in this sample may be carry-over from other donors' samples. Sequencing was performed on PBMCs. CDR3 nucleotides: TGTGCCAGCAGGCGGAATGACCCCTCCAATGAGCAGTTCTTC. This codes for CASRRNDPSNEQFF.